This T cell receptor beta chain was identified in a study of post-analysis software for immune sequencing data. Germline values: CDR1 MNHNY, CDR2 SVGAGI (reference sequence). The CDR3 extends over 14 amino acids. Trimming took 6 bases from V and 10 from J, leaving 19 bases between them. Study conclusions and caveats: Comparison of patients with controls showed five TRBV segments more frequent in patients, TRBV5-6, TRBV5-1 and TRBV20-1 among them. Multiple sclerosis patients had significantly lower normalized Chao1 diversity than controls. Samples made in the same batch grouped tightly together by F measure.

Turning to this clonotype: As yet, its antigen is unknown.

Libraries were made from TCR beta cDNA, and they carried unique molecular identifiers. MiXCR, applied by TCRdb to the PCR reads, yields one record per CDR3 protein. The sample yields around 440,000 distinct CDR3 sequences, roughly 46% seen once. The chain is built from TRBV6-6 and TRBJ2-1, with D perhaps TRBD1 or TRBD2 (5 bases each). The sequence was obtained from a girl aged 5-17 years with multiple sclerosis. The sequencing input was blood. The CDR3 loop reads CASRRDGALEEQFF. CDR3 sequence (DNA): TGTGCCAGCAGACGGGACGGAGCCTTAGAGGAGCAGTTCTTC.